This T cell receptor (beta chain) was sequenced during a study of identifying expanded T cells in peripheral blood. General study points: Clone count variance between approximately two-week samples rose with total template count.

The CDR3 runs 15 residues. The germline gives CDR1 SGHNT, CDR2 YENEEA. Trimming at V came to 3 bases and at J to 1 base, leaving 5 bases not matched to a gene. Method: immunoSEQ multiplex PCR; TCRdb's copy keeps in-frame clones and lacks some. The table includes 90,000 to 95,000 clones, approximately 86% detected once. To note about this clone: Its antigen remains unknown.

The chain is built from TRBV11-3 and TRBJ1-1, with 7 bases identical to TRBD1. This sequence originates from a person aged 18 to 75 in good health. The sequenced sample was blood. CDR3 DNA: TGTGCCAGCAGCTTGGCGCGACAGGGGAACACTGAAGCTTTCTTT. Translation gives CASSLARQGNTEAFF.